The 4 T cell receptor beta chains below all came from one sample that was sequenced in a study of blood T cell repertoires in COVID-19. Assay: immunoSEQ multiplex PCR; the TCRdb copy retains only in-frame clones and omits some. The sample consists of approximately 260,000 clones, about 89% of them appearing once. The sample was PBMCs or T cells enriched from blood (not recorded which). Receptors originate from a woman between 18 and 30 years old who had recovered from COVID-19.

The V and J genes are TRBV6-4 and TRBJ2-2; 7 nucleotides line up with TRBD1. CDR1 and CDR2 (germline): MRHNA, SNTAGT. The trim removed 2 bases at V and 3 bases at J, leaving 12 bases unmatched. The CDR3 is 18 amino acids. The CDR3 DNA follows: TGTGCCAGCAGTGACCGGCTTAGGTCACAGGGGTACACCGGGGAGCTGTTTTTT. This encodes CASSDRLRSQGYTGELFF.

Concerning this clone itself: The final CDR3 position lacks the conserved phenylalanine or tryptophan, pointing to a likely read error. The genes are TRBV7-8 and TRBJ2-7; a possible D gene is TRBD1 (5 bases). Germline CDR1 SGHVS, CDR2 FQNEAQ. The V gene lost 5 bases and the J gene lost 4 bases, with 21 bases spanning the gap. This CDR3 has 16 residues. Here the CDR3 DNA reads TGTGCCAGCAGCCGAACCAGGGTAAAAGTCTCGTACGAGCAGTACCTC. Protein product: CASSRTRVKVSYEQYL.

Here the CDR3 reads CANGLAGGRYNEQFF. The CDR3 bases are TGTGCCAACGGACTAGCGGGGGGCCGATACAATGAGCAGTTCTTC. This chain links TRBV2 with TRBJ2-1, with 14 bases aligning to TRBD2. Trimming took 10 bases from V and 4 from J; bases not matched to a gene: 6. The length of the CDR3 is 15 residues. CDR1 is SNHLY, CDR2 FYNNEI, per germline.

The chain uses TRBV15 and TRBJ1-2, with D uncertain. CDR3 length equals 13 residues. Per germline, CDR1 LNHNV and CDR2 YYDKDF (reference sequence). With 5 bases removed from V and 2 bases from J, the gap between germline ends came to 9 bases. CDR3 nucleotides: TGTGCCACCAGCCCCGATACAAACTATGGCTACACCTTC. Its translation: CATSPDTNYGYTF.